The next 6 T cell receptor beta chains were all read from a single sample in a study of T cell responses to AZD1222 COVID-19 vaccine. Produced via immunoSEQ multiplex PCR; TCRdb's table is partial and in-frame only. The profile shows about 82,000 clones, 90% to 95% of them singletons. Sequences were derived from peripheral blood, sampled on day 0 of AZD1222 vaccination. These receptors were taken from an adult in good health.

The rearrangement links TRBV5-4 to TRBJ2-4; D is undetermined. The CDR3 loop spans 14 amino acids. V was cut by 0 bases and J by 2 bases, with 6 bases left in between. Germline V gene lookup returns CDR1 SGHNT and CDR2 YYREEE (reference sequence). The CDR3 sequence is CASSLGETKNIQYF. In DNA, the CDR3 is TGTGCCAGCAGCTTGGGGGAAACCAAAAACATTCAGTACTTC.

This CDR3 reads CASSLQGGYGYTF. Written as DNA, the CDR3 is TGTGCCAGCAGCTTACAGGGAGGCTATGGCTACACCTTC. The V gene is TRBV7-2, the J gene TRBJ1-2, with a possible D match to TRBD1 (5 bases). Trimming took 2 bases from V and 4 from J, leaving 8 bases between them. The germline V gene has CDR1 SGHTA and CDR2 FQGNSA. The CDR3 loop spans 13 amino acids.

CDR3 nucleotides: TGCGCCAGCAGCCCGGAGGGGGTCCCCGAGCAGTACTTC. Translation gives CASSPEGVPEQYF. The J gene is TRBJ2-7, the V gene TRBV5-1, with D perhaps matching TRBD1 or TRBD2 (6 bases each). V was cut by 4 bases and J by 6 bases, with 14 bases left in between. The CDR3 sequence is 13 residues long. CDR1 is SGHRS, CDR2 YFSETQ, per germline.

This chain links TRBV28 with TRBJ1-2; 8 nucleotides match TRBD1. Germline trimming cut 1 base from V and 5 bases from J; bases unmatched to any gene: 3. Per the germline V gene, CDR1 is MDHEN and CDR2 is SYDVKM. The CDR3 extends over 14 amino acids. CDR3 protein: CASSLLDRAYGYTF. The DNA for the CDR3 is TGTGCCAGCAGTTTATTGGACAGGGCTTATGGCTACACCTTC.

DNA for the CDR3: TGTGCCAGCAGTGCCAACCTAGCGGGGGGGCCCCCCGGGGAGCTGTTTTTT. This encodes CASSANLAGGPPGELFF. This rearrangement joins TRBV25-1 to TRBJ2-2; TRBD2 matches 12 bases. CDR1 is MGHDK and CDR2 is SYGVNS in the germline V gene. This CDR3 contains 17 residues. Unmatched junction bases numbered 9, after V lost 4 bases and J lost 6 bases.

The rearrangement uses TRBV2 and TRBJ1-2; a weak D match, TRBD1 (5 bases). The CDR3 sequence is 13 residues long. The germline V gene encodes CDR1 SNHLY and CDR2 FYNNEI. Trimming left V 4 bases short and J 4 bases short, with 10 bases between. CDR3 sequence: CASSGIGGYGYTF. CDR3 DNA: TGTGCCAGCAGTGGGATCGGGGGCTATGGCTACACCTTC.